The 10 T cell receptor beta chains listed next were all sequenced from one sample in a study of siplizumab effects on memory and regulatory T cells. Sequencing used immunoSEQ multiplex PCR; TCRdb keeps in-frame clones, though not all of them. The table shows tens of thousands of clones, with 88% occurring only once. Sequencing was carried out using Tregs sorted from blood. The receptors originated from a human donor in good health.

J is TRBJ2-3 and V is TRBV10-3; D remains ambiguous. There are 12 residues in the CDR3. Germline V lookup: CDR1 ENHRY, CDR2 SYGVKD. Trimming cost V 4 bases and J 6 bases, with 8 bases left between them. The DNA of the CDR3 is TGTGCCATCAGTGGGACCCTTGATACGCAGTATTTT. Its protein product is CAISGTLDTQYF.

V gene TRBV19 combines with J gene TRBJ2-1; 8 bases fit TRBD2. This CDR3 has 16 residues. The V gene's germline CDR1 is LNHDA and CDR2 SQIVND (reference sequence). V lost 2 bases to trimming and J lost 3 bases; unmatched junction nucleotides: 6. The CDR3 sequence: CASSIPSGGIYNEQFF. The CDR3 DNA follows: TGTGCCAGTAGTATACCCAGCGGGGGCATCTACAATGAGCAGTTCTTC.

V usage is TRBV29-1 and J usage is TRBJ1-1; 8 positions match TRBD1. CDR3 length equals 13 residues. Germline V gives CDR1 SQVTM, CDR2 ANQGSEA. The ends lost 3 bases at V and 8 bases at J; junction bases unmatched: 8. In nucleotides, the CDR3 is TGCAGCGTTGATCGGACAGGGCGGGTGGAAGCTTTCTTT. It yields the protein CSVDRTGRVEAFF. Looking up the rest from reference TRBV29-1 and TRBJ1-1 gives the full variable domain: SAVISQKPSRDICQRGTSLTIQCQVDSQVTMMFWYRQQPGQSLTLIATANQGSEATYESGFVIDKFPISRPNLTFSTLTVSNMSPEDSSIYLCSVDRTGRVEAFFGQGTRLTVV.

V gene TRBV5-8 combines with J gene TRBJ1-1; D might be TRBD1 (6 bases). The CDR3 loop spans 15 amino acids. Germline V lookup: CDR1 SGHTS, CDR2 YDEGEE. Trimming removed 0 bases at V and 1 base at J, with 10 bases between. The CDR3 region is CASSLGGQPNTEAFF. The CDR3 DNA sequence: TGTGCCAGCAGCTTGGGAGGACAGCCGAACACTGAAGCTTTCTTT.

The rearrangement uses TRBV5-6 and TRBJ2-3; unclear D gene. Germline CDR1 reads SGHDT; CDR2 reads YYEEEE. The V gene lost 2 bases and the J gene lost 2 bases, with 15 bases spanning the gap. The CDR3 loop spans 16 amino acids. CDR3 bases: TGTGCCAGCAGCTTAGGTCCACGCGCAGACACAGATACGCAGTATTTT. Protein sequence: CASSLGPRADTDTQYF.

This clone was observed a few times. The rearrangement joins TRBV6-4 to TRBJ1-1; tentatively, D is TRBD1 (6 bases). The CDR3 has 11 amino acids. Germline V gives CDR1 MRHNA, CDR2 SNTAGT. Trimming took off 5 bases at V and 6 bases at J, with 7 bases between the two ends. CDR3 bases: TGTGCCAGCAGTACAGGGCCTGAAGCTTTCTTT. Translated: CASSTGPEAFF.

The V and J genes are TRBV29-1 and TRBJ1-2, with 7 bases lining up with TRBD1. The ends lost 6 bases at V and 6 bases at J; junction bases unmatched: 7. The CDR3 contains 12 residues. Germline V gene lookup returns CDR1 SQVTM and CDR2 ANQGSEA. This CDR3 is CSVTGAGNGYTF. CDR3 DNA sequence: TGCAGCGTCACAGGGGCTGGTAATGGCTACACCTTC.

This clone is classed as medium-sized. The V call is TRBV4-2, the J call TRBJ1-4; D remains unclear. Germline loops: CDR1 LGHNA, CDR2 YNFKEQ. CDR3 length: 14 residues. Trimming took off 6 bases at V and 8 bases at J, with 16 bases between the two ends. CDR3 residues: CASRPSDGREKLFF. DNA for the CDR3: TGTGCCAGCAGACCTTCGGACGGGCGGGAAAAACTGTTTTTT.

The CDR3 protein is CASSLRIEQYF. CDR3 sequence (DNA): TGTGCCAGCAGCTTGAGGATCGAGCAGTACTTC. The rearrangement joins TRBV7-9 to TRBJ2-7; the D is unclear. The CDR3 has 11 amino acids. Germline assignment: CDR1 SEHNR and CDR2 FQNEAQ (reference sequence). The ends were cut back, 3 bases at V and 6 bases at J, with 6 bases in the middle.

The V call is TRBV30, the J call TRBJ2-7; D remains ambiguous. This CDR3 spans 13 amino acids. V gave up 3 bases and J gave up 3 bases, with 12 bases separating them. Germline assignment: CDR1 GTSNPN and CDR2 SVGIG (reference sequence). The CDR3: CAWSLQMRYEQYF. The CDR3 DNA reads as TGTGCCTGGAGCTTGCAGATGCGCTACGAGCAGTACTTC.